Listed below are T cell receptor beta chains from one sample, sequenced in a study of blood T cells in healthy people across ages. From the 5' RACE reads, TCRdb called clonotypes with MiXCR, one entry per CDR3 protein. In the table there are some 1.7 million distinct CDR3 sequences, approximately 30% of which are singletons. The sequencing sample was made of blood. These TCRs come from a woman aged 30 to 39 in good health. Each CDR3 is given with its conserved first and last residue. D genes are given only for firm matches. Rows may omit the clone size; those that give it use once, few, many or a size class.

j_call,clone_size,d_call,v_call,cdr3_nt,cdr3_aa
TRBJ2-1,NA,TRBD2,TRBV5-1,TGCGCCACCGCACTTGAAGAGTTAGCGGGGGTTCTTAATGAGCAGTTCTTC,CATALEELAGVLNEQFF
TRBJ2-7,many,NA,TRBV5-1,TGCGCCAGCCACCAAGGAGCAGGTGGGCAGTACTTC,CASHQGAGGQYF
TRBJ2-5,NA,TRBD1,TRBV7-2,TGTGCCAGCAGCCTCGTCCCGGGACAGGGCTCAGGCGCCCAATACTTC,CASSLVPGQGSGAQYF
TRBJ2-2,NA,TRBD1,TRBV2,TGTGCCAGCAATCCGGGACAGGGGAGGACCGGGGAGCTGTTTTTT,CASNPGQGRTGELFF
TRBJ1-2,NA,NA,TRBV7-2,TGTGCCAGCAACTCTAGGCGCGTTGGGTTTTACACCTTC,CASNSRRVGFYTF
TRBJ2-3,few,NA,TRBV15,TGTGCCACCAGCAGAGGACTAGTTAGCCCAGATACGCAGTATTTT,CATSRGLVSPDTQYF
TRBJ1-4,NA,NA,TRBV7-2,TGTGCCAGCAGCTCGCATCCGGGACGGCTTAATGAAAAACTGTTTTTT,CASSSHPGRLNEKLFF
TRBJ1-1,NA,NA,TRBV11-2,TGTGCCAGCAGGGGGTTGGGGACTGAAGCTTTCTTT,CASRGLGTEAFF
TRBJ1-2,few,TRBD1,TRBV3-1,TGTGCCAGCAGCCCCCAGCGGGACAGCTATGGCTACACCTTC,CASSPQRDSYGYTF
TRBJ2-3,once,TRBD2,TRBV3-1,TGTGCCAGCAGCAGACTAGCGGGGGGGCAGCCCACAGATACGCAGTATTTT,CASSRLAGGQPTDTQYF
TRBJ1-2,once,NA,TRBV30,TGTGCCTGGAGAATGACAGACACTCGCTACACCTTC,CAWRMTDTRYTF
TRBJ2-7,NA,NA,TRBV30,TGTGCCTGGAGTAGGGTCTCCTACGAGCAGTACTTC,CAWSRVSYEQYF
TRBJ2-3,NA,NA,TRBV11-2,TGTGCCAGCAGCTCGGGGCCCCGGGGGAGCACAGATACGCAGTATTTT,CASSSGPRGSTDTQYF
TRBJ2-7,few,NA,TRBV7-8,TGTGCCAGCAGCTCATCGGACAGTTTCTACGAGCAGTACTTC,CASSSSDSFYEQYF
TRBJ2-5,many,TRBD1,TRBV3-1,TGTGCCAGCAGCCAAGCCGCAGGGGGCGAGACCCAGTACTTC,CASSQAAGGETQYF
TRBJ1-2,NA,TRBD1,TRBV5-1,TGCGCCAGCAGCTCGGTACCACATTCCATGGGACAGGATGGCTACACCTTC,CASSSVPHSMGQDGYTF
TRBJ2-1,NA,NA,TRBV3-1,TGTGCCAGCGGCCAAGCGAGTACCCCCAATGAGCAGTTCTTC,CASGQASTPNEQFF
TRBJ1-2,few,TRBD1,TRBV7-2,TGTGCCAGCAGCTTAAACGGACAGGGGGGTTACGGCTACACCTTC,CASSLNGQGGYGYTF
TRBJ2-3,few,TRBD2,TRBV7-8,TGTGCCAGCAGCTTTCGGACTAGCGGGGGCACAGATACGCAGTATTTT,CASSFRTSGGTDTQYF
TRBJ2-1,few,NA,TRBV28,TGTGCCAGCAGTTCCCCCAACAGGGCTGCCGAGCAGTTCTTC,CASSSPNRAAEQFF
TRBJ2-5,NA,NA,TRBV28,TGTGCCAGCAGTTCTGCAAATCCGGGGCTGGAGACCCAGTACTTC,CASSSANPGLETQYF
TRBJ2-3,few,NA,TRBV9,TGTGCCAGCAGCTTAATGGGGGATGCGCAGTATTTT,CASSLMGDAQYF
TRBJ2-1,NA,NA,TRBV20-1,TGCAGTGCTAAAGATACGACATCGATTAAAGAGCAGTTCTTC,CSAKDTTSIKEQFF
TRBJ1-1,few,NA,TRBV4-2,TGTGCCAGCAGCCTAAGATCGACAGGTGAGGTCACTGAAGCTTTCTTT,CASSLRSTGEVTEAFF
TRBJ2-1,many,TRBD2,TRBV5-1,TGCGCCAGCAGCTTGGTGACTAGCGGGAACACCTACAATGAGCAGTTCTTC,CASSLVTSGNTYNEQFF
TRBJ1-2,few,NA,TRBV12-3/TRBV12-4,TGTGCCAGCAGCCGAGACTCCGCGTATGGCTACACCTTC,CASSRDSAYGYTF
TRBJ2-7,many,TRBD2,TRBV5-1,TGCGCCAGCAGCCTTTCCCCTAGCGGGACCTCTTCGGGGAACGAGCAGTACTTC,CASSLSPSGTSSGNEQYF
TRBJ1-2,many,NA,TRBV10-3,TGTGCCAGTCAGGGGAACTATGGCTACACCTTC,CASQGNYGYTF
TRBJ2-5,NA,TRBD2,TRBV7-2,TGTGCCAGCAGCAGACGGGACTACGTACCAGAGACCCAGTACTTC,CASSRRDYVPETQYF
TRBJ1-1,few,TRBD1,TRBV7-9,TGTGCCAGCAGCTTCATTCAGGGGGCGACTGAAGCTTTCTTT,CASSFIQGATEAFF
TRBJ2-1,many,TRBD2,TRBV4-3,TGCGCCAGCAGCCCCCGCGCCGTAGCGGGAGGGCCGAGCGATGAGCAGTTCTTC,CASSPRAVAGGPSDEQFF
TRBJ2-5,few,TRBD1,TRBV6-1,TGTGCCAGCAGTGAGACCAGGGGGCCGGAGACCCAGTACTTC,CASSETRGPETQYF
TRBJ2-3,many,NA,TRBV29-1,TGCAGCGCGCCGTTCGCAGATACGCAGTATTTT,CSAPFADTQYF
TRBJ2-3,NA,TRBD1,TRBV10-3,TGTGCCATCAGTGACGGGACAGGGGTTTACACAGATACGCAGTATTTT,CAISDGTGVYTDTQYF
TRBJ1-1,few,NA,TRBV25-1,TGTGCCAGCAGTGAAAGGACGGTGAACACTGAAGCTTTCTTT,CASSERTVNTEAFF
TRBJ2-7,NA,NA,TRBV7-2,TGTGCCAGCAGCTTTAATTACGTAGATGAGCAGTACTTC,CASSFNYVDEQYF
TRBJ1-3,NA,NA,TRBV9,TGTGCCAGCAGCCAGTCCTTCTCTGGAAACACCATATATTTT,CASSQSFSGNTIYF
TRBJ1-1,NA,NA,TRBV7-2,TGTGCCAGCAGCTCAACCTGGGCCATCACTGAAGCTTTCTTT,CASSSTWAITEAFF
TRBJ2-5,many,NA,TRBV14,TGTGCCAGCAGCCAATACAGCGGAGAGACCCAGTACTTC,CASSQYSGETQYF
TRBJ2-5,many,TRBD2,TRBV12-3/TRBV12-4,TGTGCCAGCAGTTTGGCTAGCGGTTCGACCCAGTACTTC,CASSLASGSTQYF